The sequence of this TCR beta chain was determined in a study of blood T cell repertoires in COVID-19. Clinical histories supplied by participants themselves formed the basis of cohort assignment. Germline-derived CDR1 and CDR2 are LNHDA and SQIVND (reference sequence). V was cut by 3 bases and J by 4 bases, with 13 bases left in between. This CDR3 has 14 amino acids. Study processing details: How many nucleated cells were present was estimated from reference gene primer amplification. TCRdb's copy holds only in-frame clones and misses some; the assay was immunoSEQ multiplex PCR. The DNA was the basis for D and trimming; V, J and clone size are from that table. Of around 58,000 clones in the sample, 80% to 90% are singletons; the top ten hold 3% to 4.5%.

The sample taken for sequencing was PBMCs or T cells enriched from blood (not recorded which). The chain employs TRBV19 and TRBJ2-7; weak D call: TRBD1 (6 bases). This sequence was found in a woman aged 40 to 50 with acute COVID-19. CDR3 protein: CASSISTGLYEQYF. The DNA for the CDR3 is TGTGCCAGTAGTATCTCCACAGGGTTGTACGAGCAGTACTTC.